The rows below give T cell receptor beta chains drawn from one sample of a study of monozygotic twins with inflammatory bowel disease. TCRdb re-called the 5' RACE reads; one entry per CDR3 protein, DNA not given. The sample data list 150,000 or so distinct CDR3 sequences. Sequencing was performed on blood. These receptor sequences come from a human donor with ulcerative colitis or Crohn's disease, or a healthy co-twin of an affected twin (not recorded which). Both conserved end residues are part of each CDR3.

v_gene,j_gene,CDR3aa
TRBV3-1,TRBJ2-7,CASSQGYEQYF
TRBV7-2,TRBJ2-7,CASSPMVGESEEQYF
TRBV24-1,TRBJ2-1,CATSDRTGSSYNEQFF
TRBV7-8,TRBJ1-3,CASSFSTGGNTIYF
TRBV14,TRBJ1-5,CASSQRHGSNQPQHF
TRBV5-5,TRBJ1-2,CASSLEGVNYGYTF
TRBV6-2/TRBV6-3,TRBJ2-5,CASSRDEMETQYF
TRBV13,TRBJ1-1,CASSLEQAFEAFF
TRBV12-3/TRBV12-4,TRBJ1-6,CASSFNEDSPLHF
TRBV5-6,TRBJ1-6,CASSLEGLADSPLHF
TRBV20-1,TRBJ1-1,CSARVQGTEAFF
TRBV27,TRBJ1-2,CASSTIGSRGSGYTF
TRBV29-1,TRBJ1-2,CSVDQGPYGYTF
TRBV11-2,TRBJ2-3,CASSFVGSTDTQYF
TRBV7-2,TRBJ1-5,CASSFNSGSQPQHF
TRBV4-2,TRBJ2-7,CASSPLGQPREQYF
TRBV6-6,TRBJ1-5,CASSYPKGQPQHF
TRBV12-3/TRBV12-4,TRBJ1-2,CASSLALTGGQGYTF
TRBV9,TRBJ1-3,CASSGYTGGSGNTIYF
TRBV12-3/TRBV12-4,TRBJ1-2,CASSPVRSYGYTF
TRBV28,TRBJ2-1,CASRTSGTHGQFF
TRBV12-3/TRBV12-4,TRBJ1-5,CASSPDRNNQPQHF
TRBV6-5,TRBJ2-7,CASKGLAGYEQYF
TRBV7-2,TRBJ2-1,CASSLQVAASNEQFF
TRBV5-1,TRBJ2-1,CASSSMGGVEQFF
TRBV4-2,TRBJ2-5,CASSLGPFQETQYF